A single sample is the source of the 19 T cell receptor beta chains below, sequenced in a study of T cells in Graves' hyperthyroidism and ophthalmopathy (dated by TCRdb to the late 2010s). The library relied on multiplex PCR. Sequencing used an Illumina HiSeq 2000. Amplification of TCR beta CDR3 regions was carried out from RNA transcripts. The first round of RT-PCR for the TCR CDR3 was performed with the HTBI primer set and the Qiagen OneStep RT-PCR kit. TCRdb handled the public reads itself, with Q25 trimming in fastp and clone calling in MiXCR, and kept productive beta chains. Each CDR3 protein gets just one entry, which takes the most common genes and DNA from the rows behind it. Within this sample are some 650,000 distinct CDR3 sequences, with 15% to 20% of them counted one time only. Roughly 3.5% of the sample is taken by the ten largest. The sample comprised blood. The origin of the receptors is a woman aged 40-49 years with Graves' ophthalmopathy.

V is TRBV5-1 and J is TRBJ1-3; D is perhaps TRBD1 (5 bases). The germline V and J ends were trimmed by 1 base and 0 bases, with 14 bases remaining between them. Germline CDR1 SGHRS, CDR2 YFSETQ. There are 17 residues in the CDR3. The CDR3 loop reads CASSLSSGLYSGNTIYF. The CDR3 DNA reads TGCGCCAGCAGCTTGTCGTCAGGGTTGTACTCTGGAAACACCATATATTTT.

V is TRBV27 and J is TRBJ2-7, with D uncertain. This CDR3 comprises 13 residues. Trimming cost V 2 bases and J 6 bases, with 11 bases left between them. The germline CDR1 and CDR2 sequences are MNHEY and SMNVEV (reference sequence). The CDR3 is CASSLGPGGEQYF. DNA for the CDR3: TGTGCCAGCAGTTTAGGGCCGGGCGGCGAGCAGTACTTC.

The chain is built from TRBV24-1 and TRBJ1-2; a weak D match, TRBD1 (6 bases). Germline-derived CDR1 and CDR2 are KGHDR and SFDVKD. The CDR3 contains 14 residues. The germline V and J ends were trimmed by 2 bases and 4 bases, with 10 bases remaining between them. The CDR3 DNA is TGTGCCACCAGTGATTCAACAGGGTTCTATGGCTACACCTTC. Protein sequence: CATSDSTGFYGYTF.

This clonotype was observed many times. The CDR3 nucleotides are TGCGCCAGCAGCTTGCATCAGGGTGTGAACACTGAAGCTTTCTTT. Its translation is CASSLHQGVNTEAFF. The J gene is TRBJ1-1, the V gene TRBV5-1; D may be TRBD1 (5 bases). Germline V CDR1 and CDR2: SGHRS, YFSETQ. Deletions cut 1 base from V and 0 bases from J, with 10 bases between. The CDR3 runs to 15 residues. Supplemented by reference TRBV5-1 and TRBJ1-1, the full variable domain reads KAGVTQTPRYLIKTRGQQVTLSCSPISGHRSVSWYQQTPGQGLQFLFEYFSETQRNKGNFPGRFSGRQFSNSRSEMNVSTLELGDSALYLCASSLHQGVNTEAFFGQGTRLTVV.

This clonotype was recorded many times. The V gene is TRBV11-2, the J gene TRBJ1-3, with 7 positions matching TRBD1. This CDR3 region has 15 residues. In germline, CDR1 is SGHAT, CDR2 FQNNGV. V lost 3 bases to trimming and J lost 2 bases; unmatched junction nucleotides: 4. This chain's CDR3 is CASSFRDRTGNTIYF. The CDR3 DNA follows: TGTGCCAGCAGCTTTAGGGACAGAACTGGAAACACCATATATTTT.

The chain combines TRBV20-1 with TRBJ2-2; no clear D. The V end was cut by 3 bases, the J end by 6 bases, with 8 bases between. This CDR3 has 12 residues. CDR1 is DFQATT, CDR2 SNEGSKA, per germline (reference sequence). The CDR3: CSARLDSGELFF. In DNA, the CDR3 is TGCAGTGCTAGGCTCGATTCCGGGGAGCTGTTTTTT.

A few counts support this clonotype. This sequence joins TRBV30 and TRBJ2-2; 13 nucleotides line up with TRBD2. Germline assignment: CDR1 GTSNPN and CDR2 SVGIG (reference sequence). The V gene end was trimmed by 3 bases and the J gene end by 4 bases; junction bases not matched to a gene: 5. The CDR3 spans 16 residues. The CDR3 is CAWSRTSGSGTGELFF. The CDR3 coding sequence is TGTGCCTGGAGCCGGACTAGCGGGAGCGGCACCGGGGAGCTGTTTTTT.

There are many counts of this clonotype. The CDR3, as DNA: TGCAGTGCTAGAGATTGGGACGGGGTTGTGCACGAGCAGTACTTC. Protein sequence: CSARDWDGVVHEQYF. The rearrangement uses TRBV20-1 and TRBJ2-7; D is perhaps TRBD1 or TRBD2 (5 bases each). CDR3 size: 15 residues. Trimming stripped 0 bases from V and 5 bases from J, with 17 bases between. Germline values: CDR1 DFQATT, CDR2 SNEGSKA (reference sequence).

This chain joins TRBV2 and TRBJ1-4; D gene uncertain. CDR1 is SNHLY and CDR2 is FYNNEI in the germline V gene. Deletions cut 7 bases from V and 3 bases from J, with 9 bases between. The CDR3 extends over 13 amino acids. The CDR3 sequence is CASMRWANEKLFF. The CDR3 region has the DNA TGTGCCAGCATGAGGTGGGCTAATGAAAAACTGTTTTTT.

In this sample, this clonotype turned up many times. The chain carries TRBV7-8 and TRBJ2-5; D might be TRBD1 or TRBD2, each matching 5 bases. The CDR3 runs 14 residues. Per the germline V gene, CDR1 is SGHVS and CDR2 is FQNEAQ. V dropped 0 bases and J dropped 7 bases, with 12 bases sitting between them. The CDR3 here is CASSLAQRGRTQYF. In nucleotides, the CDR3 is TGTGCCAGCAGCTTAGCGCAACGGGGACGGACCCAGTACTTC.

Regarding this clonotype: One junction end does not reproduce the germline sequence, and a read error may be involved. The rearrangement joins TRBV25-1 to TRBJ2-1; D ambiguous. This CDR3 region has 12 residues. Germline lookup yields CDR1 MGHDK and CDR2 SYGVNS. CDR3 sequence: CASSEYNNEQFF. CDR3 DNA: TGTGCTAGCAGTGAATATAACAATGAGCAGTTCTTC.

The chain joins TRBV4-1 to TRBJ1-1; D call uncertain. The CDR3 consists of 13 residues. The germline V and J ends were trimmed by 2 bases and 1 base, with 5 bases remaining between them. Germline V gene data show CDR1 as MGHRA and CDR2 as YSYEKL. CDR3 coding DNA: TGCGCCAGCAGCCAAACCAGGAACACTGAAGCTTTCTTT. The encoded protein is CASSQTRNTEAFF.

This clonotype showed up many times. The chain uses TRBV20-1 and TRBJ2-3; possibly TRBD1 or TRBD2 for D (5 bases each). The germline V and J ends were trimmed by 3 bases and 3 bases, with 13 bases remaining between them. Germline V gives CDR1 DFQATT, CDR2 SNEGSKA (reference sequence). The CDR3 length is 14 residues. The CDR3 protein is CSASLPEGTDTQYF. The CDR3 DNA sequence: TGCAGTGCTAGTTTGCCCGAGGGGACAGATACGCAGTATTTT.

This clonotype has only a few counts. In DNA, the CDR3 is TGTGCCAGCAGGAAGGGACTAGCGGGAGGAAACCAGTTCTTC. Protein: CASRKGLAGGNQFF. V usage is TRBV28 and J usage is TRBJ2-1; 15 bases fit TRBD2. CDR1 is MDHEN and CDR2 is SYDVKM in the germline V gene. Trimming removed 6 bases from V and 13 bases from J; junction bases left unmatched: 7. The CDR3 contains 14 residues.

The table lists this clonotype with many counts. The J gene is TRBJ1-3, the V gene TRBV12-5; D is possibly TRBD1 (6 bases). The CDR3 spans 20 residues. The germline gives CDR1 LGHNT, CDR2 FRNRAP. Trimming removed 0 bases from V and 0 bases from J, with 21 bases in between. The CDR3 DNA is TGTGCTAGTGGTTTGGTGCAATCGCTGACAGGCCCTAGCTCTGGAAACACCATATATTTT. It codes for CASGLVQSLTGPSSGNTIYF.

This clonotype was recorded many times. This rearrangement joins TRBV6-2 or TRBV6-3 to TRBJ2-3; 7 positions match TRBD2. Germline-derived CDR1 and CDR2 are MNHEY and SVGEGT. J lost 3 bases, V lost 2 bases, and 8 bases had no gene match. The CDR3 contains 16 residues. In nucleotides, the CDR3 is TGTGCCAGCAGTTACGGCTCTAGCGGACGAACAGATACGCAGTATTTT. As protein: CASSYGSSGRTDTQYF.

This clonotype was found many times. V gene TRBV7-2 combines with J gene TRBJ1-1, with a weak D call TRBD1 (6 bases). Germline values: CDR1 SGHTA, CDR2 FQGNSA. This CDR3 has 15 residues. Trimming took 4 bases from V and 0 from J, leaving 12 bases between them. CDR3 loop: CASSSGGWLNTEAFF. CDR3 bases: TGTGCCAGCAGCTCTGGGGGCTGGCTGAACACTGAAGCTTTCTTT.

This clonotype was counted ten times or more. The chain couples TRBV12-3 or TRBV12-4 to TRBJ2-3; TRBD2 agrees at 16 bases. The CDR3 sequence is 16 residues long. V lost 3 bases and J lost 4; bases outside the gene matches: 1. The CDR3 nucleotides read TGTGCCAGCAGTTTCGGGACTAGCGGGAGGGCAGATACGCAGTATTTT. Protein sequence: CASSFGTSGRADTQYF.

This chain uses TRBV20-1 with TRBJ2-1; D not certain. Looked up from germline, CDR1 is DFQATT and CDR2 is SNEGSKA (reference sequence). The CDR3 covers 11 residues. V lost 3 bases and J lost 8, with 8 bases in between. CDR3 sequence (DNA): TGCAGTGCTAGCTATAAAGATGAGCAGTTCTTC. It specifies CSASYKDEQFF.